This T cell receptor (beta chain) was identified during a study of blood T cell repertoires in COVID-19. Turning to the study itself: The United States, Italy and Spain provided the acute and convalescent COVID-19 samples.

TCRdb keeps only in-frame clones here, not all; method: immunoSEQ multiplex PCR. Altogether around 40,000 clones are present, roughly 85% being singletons, with the ten largest covering 9% to 10%. J lost 4 bases, V lost 4 bases, and 7 bases had no gene match. The length of the CDR3 is 14 residues. CDR1 and CDR2 from the germline V gene are SGHRS and YFSETQ. This sequence originates from a human donor in a cohort sampled during active COVID-19. Sequences were obtained from peripheral blood. This rearrangement joins TRBV5-1 to TRBJ2-5; TRBD1 matches at 7 bases. The CDR3 protein is CASSVDRVGETQYF. The CDR3 bases are TGCGCCAGCAGCGTAGACAGGGTTGGAGAGACCCAGTACTTC.